What follows is one T cell receptor (beta chain) and its context. This receptor's antigen is unknown. No base qualities exist here, and no much larger clone lies one base off it. In total, 600 or so healthy bone marrow donors made up the cohort. All cohort members were sampled while nominally healthy, although unrecorded immune exposures were likely present. The donor tested CMV seropositive, placing the donor among the 289 seropositive members of the cohort. Every donor gave a peripheral blood sample, and the peripheral blood mononuclear cells from that sample were used for TCR beta sequencing. The Qiagen DNeasy Blood Extraction Kit was used to extract genomic DNA from the blood cell samples. The data belong to a study of cytomegalovirus exposure and HLA in healthy donors (dated by TCRdb to about 2017). Study-level background: According to an earlier analysis of 587 of the donors, about 179 million T cells yielded 90 million to 140 million unique TCR beta sequences and about 300 Gb of sequence data. Among about 400 genotyped donors of the cohort, an average of approximately 220,000 unique TCR beta nucleotide sequences was sequenced per donor, of which roughly 17% were non-productive. A separate validation cohort of some 130 different subjects was used in addition to the roughly 700-subject first cohort. To predict cytomegalovirus infection status, the study brought together high-throughput TCR immunosequencing, statistical association of individual TCRs with disease status, and machine learning. In an earlier analysis of over 550 of the donors, high-throughput TCR beta sequencing was used to judge whether each TCR beta V gene segment behaved as functional or pseudogenic. A later analysis re-analyzed previously published TCR beta repertoires from approximately 670 donors and added high-resolution HLA genotyping to study TCR occurrence patterns. An early release covering roughly 640 HLA-typed donors comprised 300 to 350 gigabases of sequencing data and 85 million to 100 million unique TCR sequences. All discovery cohort repertoires had been generated on a single sequencing platform. The genetic ancestry cluster associated with self-reported Caucasian donors included 81% of the approximately 430 genotyped donors. The number of typed donors differed by locus: 629-630 for A, B, C, DRB1 and DQB1; some 540 for DQA1; fewer than 610 for DPA1; and roughly 450 for DPB1. The study was designed to test whether signatures of past pathogen exposure could be identified by cataloging public T cell receptors. Donor age, sex, ethnicity and CMV serostatus were compiled together with the repertoire data. Four or five DR-DQ haplotypes were handled as single units for association and clustering because linkage in the cohort was strong. In the later analysis, no new phenotypic data were used to find candidate immune exposures; instead, reliance was placed on TCR beta sequences and their occurrence across donors. A later genetic analysis used genome-wide SNP genotypes for about 60% of the roughly 700 donors, treating that subset as a discovery cohort. Class I and class II HLA loci were covered by the typing at four-digit resolution. The T cell repertoires of 666 subjects were profiled by immunosequencing and related to cytomegalovirus serostatus. The research as a whole found: A cluster of highly shared sequence variants was judged likely to be a technical artifact of the sequencing pipeline. The classifier was reported to diagnose cytomegalovirus status with high specificity and sensitivity in both the original and validation cohorts. A later analysis associated approximately 17,000 TCR beta sequences with specific HLA alleles at a false discovery rate of 0.05. Presence/absence analyses assumed roughly uniform sequencing depth across donors, an assumption that may not hold. HLA typing was unavailable for some donors at each locus, so association tests used only the typed subset. Around 16 rarely observed V segments, including chromosome 9 orphons, were excluded from the earlier analysis of a few hundred of the donors because counts were too low. A later analysis found that HLA-associated TCR beta chains were more clonally expanded and had lower generation probabilities than equally common non-associated chains. Linkage disequilibrium might explain the correlated functional status among segregating V segments, but an unknown experimental factor could not be ruled out. In vitro tests confirmed that a few of the cytomegalovirus-associated TCR beta chains recognize cytomegalovirus antigens. While some public TCRs were present in many individuals, most TCR sequences turned up only very rarely across donors. A later analysis found that TCR association rates varied across HLA loci, with DRB1 alleles showing the most associated TCRs and HLA-C alleles the fewest. Broadly in line with IMGT annotations, most TCR beta V segments showed up in productive rearrangements about 87% or about 30% of the time in an earlier analysis of approximately 600 of the donors. When HLA alleles, especially DR and DQ, strongly co-occurred, attributing TCR associations to individual alleles was difficult. Several of the top co-occurrence clusters appeared to be linked to parvovirus B19, influenza, CMV and Epstein-Barr virus, according to a later analysis. A further reported finding was that TCR beta sequences accurately predicted the HLA-A and HLA-B alleles for most subjects in the first cohort. The authors suggested that the approach could potentially be extended to other disease states and immunological phenotypes. A later genetic analysis reported fewer N-insertions in productive TCRs among donors in an Asian-associated ancestry cluster than the approximately 670-donor mean. An association between a missense DCLRE1C variant and V-gene and J-gene trimming of TCR beta chains was found in a later genetic analysis and replicated in an independent cohort. Some IMGT-functional V segments, including TRBV6-2 and TRBV6-3, could not be distinguished by the 87-base-pair reads and were therefore excluded. Immune exposure information for the cohort was limited to CMV serostatus. The study gave a list of some 150 TCR beta chains associated with cytomegalovirus. The cohort was sequenced for TCR beta chains only, and without alpha or paired-chain data the features that could be detected were limited. In a later analysis, most CMV-associated TCR beta chains were found to appear HLA-restricted, with HLA associations seemingly driven largely by CMV exposure.

The library was obtained by the immunoSEQ multiplex PCR assay. The multiplex PCR relied on a mix of 60 forward primers for TCR Vbeta segments and 13 reverse primers for TCR Jbeta segments. The CDR3 region of rearranged TCR beta genes was amplified from genomic DNA by a multiplex PCR assay. The amplified TCR beta libraries were sequenced on the Illumina HiSeq System as 87-base-pair reads. In the paper's pipeline: In a later analysis, tens of millions of unique TCR beta chains were counted across the 650 to 700 repertoires, and about 10 million of these chains were shared by at least two donors. Raw reads were error-corrected and collapsed into unique sequences by a nearest-neighbor algorithm in which closely related sequences were merged to remove PCR and sequencing errors. To assign V, D and J gene segments, CDR3 sequences were aligned to IMGT reference sequences. For a sequence to be retained, a match of at least six nucleotides to both a V gene segment and a J gene segment was required. Rearrangements were classified as productive when the CDR3 lacked stop codons and remained in frame with V and J, and all other rearrangements were classified as non-productive. Following IMGT convention, CDR3 was defined as the stretch from the second conserved V-encoded cysteine to the conserved J-encoded phenylalanine. The earlier analysis of about 590 of the donors excluded sequences that lacked an unambiguous match to a single V gene segment. An earlier analysis of 587 of the donors called V segments functional above 56.7% productive rearrangements and segregating when the between-donor standard deviation exceeded 5%. To diagnose cytomegalovirus status from the catalog of TCR beta chain sequences, a statistical classification framework was built. A later analysis assigned V and J genes by comparing TCR nucleotide sequences with IMGT/GENE-DB human TR gene sequences. The TCRdist pipeline was used in a later analysis to assign CDR3 sequences and most-parsimonious VDJ recombination scenarios. In a later analysis, each TCR beta chain was defined by its CDR3 amino acid sequence together with its V-gene family, and reads without a unique V-gene family were excluded. As a way to deal with suspected cross-contamination and a sequencing artifact, a later analysis dropped nearly 600 nucleotide sequences that were highly shared and had low generation probability. A later analysis calculated a clonal expansion index for each public chain from normalized within-repertoire ranks of inferred template counts. Generation probabilities in a later analysis came from a VDJ recombination model fitted to out-of-frame rearrangements, and those results were checked against IGoR. In a later analysis, hypergeometric tests were used to score TCR-TCR, TCR-HLA and TCR-CMV co-occurrence, with a repertoire-size bias correction applied to TCR pairs. To estimate false discovery rates, a later analysis permuted the HLA or CMV assignments 20 times. In a later analysis, co-occurring TCRs were grouped using DBSCAN, with TCRdist sequence similarity added in when clustering inside HLA-allele-positive subsets. Co-occurrence clustering excluded repertoires with fewer than 30,000 or more than 120,000 public chains, plus five with anomalous nucleotide sharing. In TCRdb, the immuneACCESS table is reduced to in-frame sequences with V and J assigned. These tables do not hold every clone; where another copy was compared, an unresolved V gene accounts for under half, and the others remain unexplained. From that table come the V and J calls and clone size; the DNA was used to work out D and trimming. This sample holds some 120,000 clones; approximately 74% were observed only once. The ten largest make up over 5% of the sample.

The CDR3 holds 17 amino acids from the cysteine to the phenylalanine. Of the read, only the CDR3 DNA is kept; its 51 bases are in frame from base 1. Trimming leaves V shorter by 1 base and J shorter by 4 bases, with the junction holding 8 bases beyond the gene matches. The germline V gene specifies SGHVS as CDR1 and FNYEAQ as CDR2. This clonotype originated in a man aged 35 to 55 in good health and CMV-seropositive. Sequenced sample: PBMCs. The receptor chain draws on TRBV7-6 and TRBJ2-2; 8 bases in between match TRBD1. The CDR3 reads as follows: CASSLVSGGASTGELFF. In nucleotide form, the sequence is TGTGCCAGCAGCTTAGTGTCAGGGGGCGCAAGCACCGGGGAGCTGTTTTTT. Beyond the CDR3, the reference TRBV7-6 and TRBJ2-2 genes provide the residues; the full variable domain reads: GAGVSQSPRYKVTKRGQDVALRCDPISGHVSLYWYRQALGQGPEFLTYFNYEAQQDKSGLPNDRFSAERPEGSISTLTIQRTEQRDSAMYRCASSLVSGGASTGELFFGEGSRLTVL.